The rows below give T cell receptor beta chains drawn from one sample of a study of T cell responses to AZD1222 COVID-19 vaccine. Clones were read by immunoSEQ multiplex PCR, and TCRdb kept only the in-frame ones, dropping some. The sample lists some 130,000 clones; around 90% were seen once. The source was peripheral blood, collected on day 0 of AZD1222 vaccination. The source is an adult in good health. Both conserved end residues are part of each CDR3. The D gene is left open where the match is weak. Rows may omit the clone size; those that give it use once, few, many or a size class.

CDR3 DNA,CDR3 protein,V gene,CDR3 length,D gene,J gene,clone size
TGCGCCAGCAGCGAGATAACAGGGGGCTCTGAAGCTTTCTTT,CASSEITGGSEAFF,TRBV5-1,14,TRBD1,TRBJ1-1,.
TGTGCCAGCAGCCAGATAGGGGTCCCTAACTATGGCTACACCTTC,CASSQIGVPNYGYTF,TRBV3-1/TRBV3-2,15,.,TRBJ1-2,.
TGTGCCAGCAGTTTCGACAGGGTGAACGAGCAGTACTTC,CASSFDRVNEQYF,TRBV12-3/TRBV12-4,13,TRBD1,TRBJ2-7,.
TGTGCCTGGACCCAGGGGTCGTATGGCTACACCTTC,CAWTQGSYGYTF,TRBV30,12,.,TRBJ1-2,.
TGTGCCAGTAGTAAGGACACCCATTATGGCTACACCTTC,CASSKDTHYGYTF,TRBV19,13,.,TRBJ1-2,.
TGTGCCAGCAGTTTCACGACAGGGACGGGCGAAAAACTGTTTTTT,CASSFTTGTGEKLFF,TRBV11-2,15,TRBD1,TRBJ1-4,.
TGTGCCAGCAGCCCGACTGGATACACCGGGGAGCTGTTTTTT,CASSPTGYTGELFF,TRBV3-1/TRBV3-2,14,.,TRBJ2-2,.
TGTGCCAGCAGTTTATCGACAGGAGGCATCTATGGCTACACCTTC,CASSLSTGGIYGYTF,TRBV27,15,.,TRBJ1-2,.
TGTGCCAGCAGCCCACAGGGTAATGAAAAACTGTTTTTT,CASSPQGNEKLFF,TRBV11-2,13,.,TRBJ1-4,.
TGTGCCAGCAGGGATACTAACAGGGGTAATACTGAAGCTTTCTTT,CASRDTNRGNTEAFF,TRBV6-4,15,TRBD1,TRBJ1-1,.
TGTGCCAGCAGTGAAGAGGGCTTCTGGGGCTACACCTTC,CASSEEGFWGYTF,TRBV2,13,.,TRBJ1-2,.
TGTGCCAGCAGCCCCTGGGGATCAGAGGGAACTGAAGCTTTCTTT,CASSPWGSEGTEAFF,TRBV14,15,.,TRBJ1-1,.
TGTGCCAGCAGTTATGACAGGGAAACCGGGGAGCTGTTTTTT,CASSYDRETGELFF,TRBV6-5,14,TRBD1,TRBJ2-2,.
TGCGCCAGCAGTACAGGGGGGTTGACTGAAGCTTTCTTT,CASSTGGLTEAFF,TRBV5-1,13,TRBD1,TRBJ1-1,.
TGTGCCAGCAGTTACGGGGCCTACCAAGAGACCCAGTACTTC,CASSYGAYQETQYF,TRBV6-5,14,.,TRBJ2-5,once
TGCGCCAGCAGCTTTACAGGGGAGAACACTGAAGCTTTCTTT,CASSFTGENTEAFF,TRBV5-1,14,TRBD1,TRBJ1-1,.
TGTGCCAGCAGCCAAGATCCGGGACTCGAGCAGTTCTTC,CASSQDPGLEQFF,TRBV4-2,13,.,TRBJ2-1,.
TGTGCCAGCAGCCCCAGGCCCATGAACACTGAAGCTTTCTTT,CASSPRPMNTEAFF,TRBV9,14,.,TRBJ1-1,.
TGTGCCCAGCGGGGGGGAAGGGGGGAAAAACTGTTTTTT,CAQRGGRGEKLFF,TRBV6-5,13,.,TRBJ1-4,.
TGTGCCAGCAGACAAGACGGACAGTTACACTATGGCTACACCTTC,CASRQDGQLHYGYTF,TRBV9,15,.,TRBJ1-2,.
TGTGCCAGCAGCTCGGGGGGGAGTAACACTGAAGCTTTCTTT,CASSSGGSNTEAFF,TRBV5-4,14,.,TRBJ1-1,.
TGTGCCAGCAGCTCTCAGCGGGGGGGAGATACGCAGTATTTT,CASSSQRGGDTQYF,TRBV5-5,14,TRBD2,TRBJ2-3,once
TGTGCCACCACCAAAGGGGACGGTAACTATGGCTACACCTTC,CATTKGDGNYGYTF,TRBV15,14,.,TRBJ1-2,.
TGTGCCAGCAGTGGAAGCAGGGAGCTGTTTTTT,CASSGSRELFF,TRBV28,11,.,TRBJ2-2,.